The clone carrying this TCR beta chain was detected once. The CDR3 has 14 residues. The germline gives CDR1 SEHNR, CDR2 FQNEAQ (reference sequence). V lost 4 bases to trimming and J lost 7 bases, with 14 bases between them. Clones were sequenced by immunoSEQ multiplex PCR, and TCRdb holds only the in-frame ones, with some missing. The sample contains about 480,000 clones, around 89% of which appear only once. The entry originates in a study of blood T cell repertoires in COVID-19. The sequence was collected from a woman aged 30 to 39 with acute or convalescent COVID-19. The gene calls are TRBV7-9 and TRBJ2-1; the D gene is possibly TRBD2 (6 bases). The sequenced material came from peripheral blood. DNA for the CDR3: TGTGCCAGCAGCTCCCGGGACTCGGGTAATGAGCAGTTCTTC. Its translation is CASSSRDSGNEQFF.